This T cell receptor beta chain derives from a study of blood T cells in healthy people across ages. The use of a sample-barcoded 5' primer and a J-beta primer mix characterized a second PCR of roughly 7 to 11 cycles. MiXCR, applied by TCRdb to the 5' RACE reads, yields one record per CDR3 protein. The sample lists about 1,400,000 distinct CDR3 sequences, roughly 40% occurring once. The CDR3 has 13 residues. Germline-derived CDR1 and CDR2 are LGHDT and YNNKEL (reference sequence). Sample donors were healthy Caucasian individuals that came from Russia, aged roughly 6 to 95. The rearrangement links TRBV3-1 to TRBJ2-4; weak D call: TRBD1 (5 bases). With the DNA end fitting TRBJ2-7 better, the J assignment may be wrong. The sequenced sample consisted of blood. The origin of this receptor is a woman under 30 in good health. The CDR3 region is CASSATVPREQYF. In nucleotides, the CDR3 is TGTGCCAGCAGCGCGACAGTCCCCCGCGAGCAGTACTTC.